This T cell receptor beta chain was identified during a study of shared clonotypes between healthy human individuals. In the study overall: A donor's plate count was three for CD4 naive and three for CD4 memory; CD8 naive had two and CD8 memory one.

The repertoire was sequenced with immunoSEQ multiplex PCR; TCRdb's copy has only in-frame clones and lacks some. The sample shows 600,000 to 800,000 clones, about two thirds of them seen only once. This CDR3 region has 15 residues. V was trimmed by 9 bases and J by 4 bases, leaving 18 bases between them. CDR1 SNHLY and CDR2 FYNNEI come from the germline V gene. The gene calls are TRBV2 and TRBJ2-2; TRBD1 or TRBD2 may be the D gene (5 bases each). Sample: memory CD4+ T cells sorted from blood. Noted subset: CD45RA-negative fraction. The origin of this receptor is a young woman in good health. For the CDR3, the DNA is TGTGCCAGTATGGCGGGCCAGGGCTCCACCGGGGAGCTGTTTTTT. Translation gives CASMAGQGSTGELFF.